Sequencing of this T cell receptor (beta chain) was carried out in a study of spatial heterogeneity in lung cancer. The overall study: Each time, sequencing found more beta-chain sequences than alpha-chain sequences.

At least ten counts were recorded for this clonotype. CDR1 and CDR2 (germline): DFQATT, SNEGSKA (reference sequence). V lost 5 bases and J lost 0, with 14 bases in between. This CDR3 region has 15 residues. Time point in this sample: sample taken at primary tumor resection. Unsorted whole RNA of tumor, nontumor lung or frozen PBMC was sequenced. Every individual TCR cDNA molecule carried its own unique molecular identifier, which allowed correction of PCR and sequencing errors. TCRdb itself ran the 5' RACE reads through MiXCR, one entry per CDR3 protein. The table has approximately 3,100 distinct CDR3 sequences, 4.7% seen once.

Material: normal lung tissue next to the tumor, obtained at surgery. This TCR was recovered from a male donor with early-stage non-small cell lung cancer. The chain recombines TRBV20-1 with TRBJ1-3; tentatively, D is TRBD1 (6 bases). CDR3 loop: CSADRGGSSGNTIYF. In DNA, the CDR3 is TGCAGTGCTGACCGAGGGGGAAGCTCTGGAAACACCATATATTTT.